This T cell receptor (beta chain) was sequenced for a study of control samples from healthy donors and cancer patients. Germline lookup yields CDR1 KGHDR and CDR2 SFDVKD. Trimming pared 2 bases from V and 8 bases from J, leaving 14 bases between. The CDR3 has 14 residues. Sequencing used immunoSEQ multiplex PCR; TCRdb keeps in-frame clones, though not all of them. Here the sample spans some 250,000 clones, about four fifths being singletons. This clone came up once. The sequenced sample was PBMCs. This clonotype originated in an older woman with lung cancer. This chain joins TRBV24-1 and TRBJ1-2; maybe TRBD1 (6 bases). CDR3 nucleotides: TGTGCCACCAGTGATTCTACAGGGCTGGGAGGCTACACCTTC. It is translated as CATSDSTGLGGYTF.